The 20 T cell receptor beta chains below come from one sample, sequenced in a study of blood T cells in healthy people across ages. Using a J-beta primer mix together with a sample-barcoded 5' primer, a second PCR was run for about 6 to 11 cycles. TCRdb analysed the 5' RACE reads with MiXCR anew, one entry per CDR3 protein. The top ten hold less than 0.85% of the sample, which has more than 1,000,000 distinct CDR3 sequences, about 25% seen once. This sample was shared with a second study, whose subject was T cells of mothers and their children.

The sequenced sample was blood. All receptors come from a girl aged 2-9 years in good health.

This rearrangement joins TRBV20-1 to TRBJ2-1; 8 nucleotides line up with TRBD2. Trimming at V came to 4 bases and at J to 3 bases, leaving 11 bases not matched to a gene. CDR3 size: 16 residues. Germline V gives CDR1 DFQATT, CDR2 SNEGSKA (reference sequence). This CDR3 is CSAILPVGLVYNEQFF. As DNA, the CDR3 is TGCAGTGCTATCCTCCCCGTGGGACTAGTCTACAATGAGCAGTTCTTC.

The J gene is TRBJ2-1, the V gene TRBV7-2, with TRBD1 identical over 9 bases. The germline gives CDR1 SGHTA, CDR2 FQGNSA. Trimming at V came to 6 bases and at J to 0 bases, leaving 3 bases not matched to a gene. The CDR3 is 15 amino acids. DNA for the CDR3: TGTGCCAGCAGGGGACAGGGATTCTCCTACAATGAGCAGTTCTTC. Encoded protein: CASRGQGFSYNEQFF.

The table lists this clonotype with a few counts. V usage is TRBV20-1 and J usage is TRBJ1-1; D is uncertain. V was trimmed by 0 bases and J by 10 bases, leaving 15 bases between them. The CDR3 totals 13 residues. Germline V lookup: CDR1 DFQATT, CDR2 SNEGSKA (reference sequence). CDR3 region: CSARDRGGQVAFF. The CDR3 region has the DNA TGCAGTGCTAGAGATCGGGGTGGTCAAGTAGCTTTCTTT.

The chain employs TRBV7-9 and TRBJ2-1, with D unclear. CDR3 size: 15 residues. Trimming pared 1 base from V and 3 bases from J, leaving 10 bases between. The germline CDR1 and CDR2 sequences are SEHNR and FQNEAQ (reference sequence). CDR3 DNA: TGTGCCAGCAGCTTAGGTCTAGGCGACTACAATGAGCAGTTCTTC. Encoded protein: CASSLGLGDYNEQFF.

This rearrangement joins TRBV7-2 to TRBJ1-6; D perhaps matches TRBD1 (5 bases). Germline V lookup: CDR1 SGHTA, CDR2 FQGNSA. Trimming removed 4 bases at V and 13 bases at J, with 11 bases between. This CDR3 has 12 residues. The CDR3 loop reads CASSSLGGPLHF. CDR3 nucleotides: TGTGCCAGCAGCTCGTTGGGGGGGCCCCTCCACTTT. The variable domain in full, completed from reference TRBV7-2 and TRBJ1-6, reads GAGVSQSPSNKVTEKGKDVELRCDPISGHTALYWYRQSLGQGLEFLIYFQGNSAPDKSGLPSDRFSAERTGGSVSTLTIQRTQQEDSAVYLCASSSLGGPLHFGNGTRLTVT.

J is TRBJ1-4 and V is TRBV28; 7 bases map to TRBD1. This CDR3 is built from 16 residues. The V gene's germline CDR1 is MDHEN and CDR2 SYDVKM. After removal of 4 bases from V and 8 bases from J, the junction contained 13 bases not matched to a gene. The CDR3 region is CASSSPPTGRREKLFF. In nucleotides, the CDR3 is TGTGCCAGCAGTTCCCCTCCGACAGGGAGAAGGGAAAAACTGTTTTTT.

The CDR3 DNA is TGTGCCACCAGCACTCGGACGGCTAGCACAGATACGCAGTATTTT. The encoded protein is CATSTRTASTDTQYF. The J gene is TRBJ2-3, the V gene TRBV15; D not certain. V was pared by 4 bases and J by 0 bases, with 11 bases between. The CDR3 length is 15 residues. Germline V CDR1 and CDR2: LNHNV, YYDKDF (reference sequence).

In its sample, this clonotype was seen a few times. The CDR3 region has the DNA TGCAGCGTTGTTGGGGTCCTAGCCAAAAACATTCAGTACTTC. Translated: CSVVGVLAKNIQYF. The chain joins TRBV29-1 to TRBJ2-4; no clear D gene. From germline, CDR1 is SQVTM and CDR2 ANQGSEA. V lost 4 bases and J lost 0, with 10 bases in between. The CDR3 totals 14 residues.

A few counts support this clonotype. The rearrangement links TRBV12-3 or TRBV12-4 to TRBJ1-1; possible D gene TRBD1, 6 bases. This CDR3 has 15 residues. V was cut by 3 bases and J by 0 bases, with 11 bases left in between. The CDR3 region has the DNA TGTGCCAGCAGTTTTGGGGGGCGAATGAACACTGAAGCTTTCTTT. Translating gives CASSFGGRMNTEAFF.

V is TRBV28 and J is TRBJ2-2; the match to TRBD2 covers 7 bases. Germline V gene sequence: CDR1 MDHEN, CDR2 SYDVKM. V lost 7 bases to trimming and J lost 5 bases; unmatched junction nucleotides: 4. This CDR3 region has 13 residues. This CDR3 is CASISAGTGELFF. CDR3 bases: TGTGCCAGCATCTCAGCGGGGACCGGGGAGCTGTTTTTT.

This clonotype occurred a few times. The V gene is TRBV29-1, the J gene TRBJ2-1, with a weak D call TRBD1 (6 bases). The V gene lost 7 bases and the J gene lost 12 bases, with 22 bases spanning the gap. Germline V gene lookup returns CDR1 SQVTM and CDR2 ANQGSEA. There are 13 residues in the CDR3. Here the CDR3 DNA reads TGCAGCGGTGGGGACACATTCTCCATGACGCAGTTCTTC. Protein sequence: CSGGDTFSMTQFF.

The CDR3 coding sequence is TGTGCCAGCAGCTTAGATTCCGGGGGCGGTTTCCATCAACAAGAGACCCAGTACTTC. It encodes CASSLDSGGGFHQQETQYF. This chain connects TRBV7-2 to TRBJ2-5; D may correspond to TRBD1 or TRBD2 (6 bases each). From germline, CDR1 is SGHTA and CDR2 FQGNSA. The CDR3 spans 19 residues. V dropped 1 base and J dropped 2 bases, with 23 bases sitting between them.

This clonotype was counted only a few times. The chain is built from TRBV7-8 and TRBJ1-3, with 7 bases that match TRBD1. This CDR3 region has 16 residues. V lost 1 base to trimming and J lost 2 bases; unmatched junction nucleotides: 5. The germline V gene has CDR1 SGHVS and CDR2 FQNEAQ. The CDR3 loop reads CASSLESGGAGNTIYF. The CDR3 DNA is TGTGCCAGCAGCTTAGAGTCAGGGGGGGCTGGAAACACCATATATTTT. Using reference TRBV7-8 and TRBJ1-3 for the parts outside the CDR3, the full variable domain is GAGVSQSPRYKVAKRGQDVALRCDPISGHVSLFWYQQALGQGPEFLTYFQNEAQLDKSGLPSDRFFAERPEGSVSTLKIQRTQQEDSAVYLCASSLESGGAGNTIYFGEGSWLTVV.

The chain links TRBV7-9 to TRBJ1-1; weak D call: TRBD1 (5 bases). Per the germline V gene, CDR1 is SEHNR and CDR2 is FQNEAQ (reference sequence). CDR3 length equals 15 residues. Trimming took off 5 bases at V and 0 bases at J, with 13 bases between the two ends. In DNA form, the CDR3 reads TGTGCCAGCAGCCCCCCAAAGACAGTGAACACTGAAGCTTTCTTT. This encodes CASSPPKTVNTEAFF. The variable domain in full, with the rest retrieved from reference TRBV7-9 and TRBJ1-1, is DTGVSQNPRHKITKRGQNVTFRCDPISEHNRLYWYRQTLGQGPEFLTYFQNEAQLEKSRLLSDRFSAERPKGSFSTLEIQRTEQGDSAMYLCASSPPKTVNTEAFFGQGTRLTVV.

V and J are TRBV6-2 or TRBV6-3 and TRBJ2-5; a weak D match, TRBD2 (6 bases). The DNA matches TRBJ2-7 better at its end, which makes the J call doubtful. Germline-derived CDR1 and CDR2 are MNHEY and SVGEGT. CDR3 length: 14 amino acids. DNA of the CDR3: TGTGCCAGCAGTCCGGGACTGAGGATCTACGAGCAGTACTTC. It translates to CASSPGLRIYEQYF.

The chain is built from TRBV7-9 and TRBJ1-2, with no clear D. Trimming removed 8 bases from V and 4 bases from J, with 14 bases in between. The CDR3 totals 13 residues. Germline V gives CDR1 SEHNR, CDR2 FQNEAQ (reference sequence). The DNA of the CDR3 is TGTGCCAGCGGAGATCAGGACTCCTATGGCTACACCTTC. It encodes CASGDQDSYGYTF.

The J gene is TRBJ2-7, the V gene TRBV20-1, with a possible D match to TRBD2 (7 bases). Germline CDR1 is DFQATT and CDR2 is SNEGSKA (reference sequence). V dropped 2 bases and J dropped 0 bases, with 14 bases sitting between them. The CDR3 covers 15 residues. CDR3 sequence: CSARTQGLSSYEQYF. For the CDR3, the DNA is TGCAGTGCTAGAACACAGGGACTAAGCTCCTACGAGCAGTACTTC.

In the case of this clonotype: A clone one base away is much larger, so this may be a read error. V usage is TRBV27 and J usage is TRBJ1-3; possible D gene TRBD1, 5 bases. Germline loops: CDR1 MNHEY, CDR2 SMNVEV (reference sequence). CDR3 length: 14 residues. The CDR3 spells CASSLSRAGSTIYF. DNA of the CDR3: TGTGCCAGCAGTTTGAGCAGGGCTGGAAGCACCATATATTTT.

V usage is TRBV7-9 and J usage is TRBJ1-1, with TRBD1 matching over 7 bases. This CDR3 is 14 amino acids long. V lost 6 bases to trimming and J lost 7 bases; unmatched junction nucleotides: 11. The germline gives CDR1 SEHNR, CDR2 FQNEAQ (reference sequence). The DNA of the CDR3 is TGTGCCAGCAGTTCAAACGGACAGGTTGGTGAAGCTTTCTTT. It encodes CASSSNGQVGEAFF.

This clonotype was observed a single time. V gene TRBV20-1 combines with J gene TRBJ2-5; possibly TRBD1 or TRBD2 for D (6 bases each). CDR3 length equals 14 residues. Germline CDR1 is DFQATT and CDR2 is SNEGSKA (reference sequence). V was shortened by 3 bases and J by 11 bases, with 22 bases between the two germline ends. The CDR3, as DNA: TGCAGTGCTAGCCAGGAGGGGGTTATCGATACGCAGTACTTC. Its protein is CSASQEGVIDTQYF.